This T cell receptor (beta chain) was recorded in a study of shared clonotypes between healthy human individuals. Terminally differentiated effector memory CD45RA+ cells were left out of the naive CD8 fraction, which was CD45RO-negative and positively selected for CCR7. V dropped 0 bases and J dropped 4 bases, with 10 bases sitting between them. Germline values: CDR1 SQVTM, CDR2 ANQGSEA. There are 14 residues in the CDR3. Only in-frame clones appear in the TCRdb table, and some are missing; sequencing was by immunoSEQ multiplex PCR. The profile shows over 750,000 clones, just over 95% of them singletons.

The sample taken for sequencing was naive CD8+ T cells sorted from blood. The chain combines TRBV29-1 with TRBJ2-1; a possible D gene is TRBD1 (6 bases). The origin of this receptor is a young man in good health. CDR3 in amino acids: CSVEEGALYNEQFF. The DNA for the CDR3 is TGCAGCGTTGAAGAGGGGGCCTTGTACAATGAGCAGTTCTTC.